This T cell receptor beta chain is from a study of OX40 agonist ivuxolimab in advanced cancers. Worth noting for this clone: Its cognate antigen is unknown.

Study observations and caveats: Part of the nonresponder group also had normalized T-cell clonal expansion that was low. Clonal expansion among partial responders at 0.1-3.0 mg/kg ranked near the lowest.

Per germline, CDR1 LGHNA and CDR2 YSLEER. Trimming removed 6 bases from V and 3 bases from J, with 11 bases in between. The CDR3 is 14 residues long. Clones were read by immunoSEQ multiplex PCR, and TCRdb kept only the in-frame ones, dropping some. This sample has about 96,000 clones; approximately 80% occur once, and the top ten carry under 7%. The sequence was collected from an adult with an advanced solid tumor such as melanoma, head and neck, liver or kidney cancer. The chain recombines TRBV4-3 with TRBJ2-2; D unresolved. The sequenced sample was CD4+ or CD8+ T cells sorted from blood, obtained in a trial of the OX40 agonist ivuxolimab. This CDR3 is CASSPGSHTGELFF. CDR3 coding DNA: TGCGCCAGCAGTCCCGGGTCGCACACCGGGGAGCTGTTTTTT.